The clone carrying this TCR beta chain was seen once. This record belongs to a study of blood T cell repertoires in COVID-19. Background on the study: Sources were T cells, B-cell-depleted T cells, or PBMCs; the material itself was cDNA or gDNA.

Original processing methods: Reference gene primer amplification in the assay estimated nucleated cell counts. Using immunoSEQ multiplex PCR, the repertoire was profiled, and TCRdb retains in-frame clones only, with some absent. V and J calls plus clone size are reproduced from that table; the DNA served to infer D and trimming. The sample holds about 55,000 clones, roughly 87% seen once. The sequence derives from a human donor with active COVID-19. The donor label of this sample is uncertain. Source material: peripheral blood.

The DNA for the CDR3 is TGTGCCAGCAGCACCGTTTTCGGGGGTCGGGCAGATACGCAGTATTTT. Translating gives CASSTVFGGRADTQYF. The chain carries TRBV9 and TRBJ2-3, with a weak D call TRBD2 (6 bases). The CDR3 consists of 16 residues. Germline values: CDR1 SGDLS, CDR2 YYNGEE. V shed 4 bases and J shed 4 bases, with 19 bases lying between them.